This T cell receptor beta chain was documented in a study of glioma-infiltrating T cells after dendritic cell vaccination. Regarding time point: after dendritic cell vaccination, including at tumor progression/relapse. The method was immunoSEQ multiplex PCR; TCRdb's version includes in-frame clones alone and lacks a portion of them. The repertoire holds about 63,000 clones, with about 83% as singletons. In germline, CDR1 is LGHNA, CDR2 YSLEER. The CDR3 has 15 residues. Unmatched junction bases numbered 11, after V lost 0 bases and J lost 15 bases. The source of this sequence is a human donor with glioblastoma. The sequencing used blood, collected after dendritic cell vaccination. The chain links TRBV4-3 to TRBJ2-4; 10 bases match TRBD2. CDR3 DNA sequence: TGCGCCAGCAGCCAAGATCTCCTGCTAGCGGGAGAAAGGTACTTC. As protein: CASSQDLLLAGERYF.